This T cell receptor (beta chain) was sequenced for a study of cytomegalovirus exposure and HLA in healthy donors. From germline, CDR1 is SQVTM and CDR2 ANQGSEA. V was shortened by 7 bases and J by 6 bases, with 22 bases between the two germline ends. The CDR3 runs to 15 residues. Amplification used 60 Vbeta primers and 13 Jbeta primers. Measured with immunoSEQ multiplex PCR; TCRdb has only the in-frame clones, and not every one. The top ten clones hold approximately 3.1% of a sample with about 190,000 clones, over 70% of them seen once. The gene calls are TRBV29-1 and TRBJ2-1; perhaps TRBD2 as D (5 bases). The sequenced sample consisted of PBMCs. The receptor was isolated from a woman aged 30 to 39 in good health and CMV-seropositive. CDR3 DNA sequence: TGCAGCGCAAGTGATTTTTCGGTACTAGGCAATGAGCAGTTCTTC. As protein: CSASDFSVLGNEQFF.